Listed below are T cell receptor beta chains from one sample, sequenced in a study of molecular identifiers for immune sequencing clone quantification. TCRdb called the PCR reads again in MiXCR, with one record for every CDR3 protein. The sample records under 65,000 distinct CDR3 sequences, under 30% being singletons. The specimen was naive CD8+ T cells from blood, with Jurkat cell RNA spiked in. The receptor source for this set is a human donor in good health. Some libraries in this study had Jurkat cell RNA spiked in. Both conserved end residues are part of each CDR3. Each record gives: D gene, J gene, V gene, clone size, CDR3 DNA, CDR3 protein. The D gene is left open where the match is weak. Part of the rows lack a size; the others show once, few, many or a class for expanded clones.

. | TRBJ2-7 | TRBV7-9 | many | TGTGCCAGCAGCCCCCTTGGTCCGCCCTACGAGCAGTACTTC | CASSPLGPPYEQYF
TRBD1 | TRBJ2-2 | TRBV9 | many | TGTGCCAGCAGCCCCCGGACAGGGGGTGTAGATGGCGGGGAGCTGTTTTTT | CASSPRTGGVDGGELFF
. | TRBJ2-7 | TRBV5-1 | few | TGCGCCAGCAGCTTAAACCGCTACGAGCAGTACTTC | CASSLNRYEQYF
. | TRBJ2-7 | TRBV10-3 | . | TGTGCCATCAGAAAAGCCCGCTCCGAGCAGTACTTC | CAIRKARSEQYF
. | TRBJ1-1 | TRBV29-1 | medium-sized | TGCAGCGTTCCGGGTGCCACTGAAGCTTTCTTT | CSVPGATEAFF
TRBD1 | TRBJ2-1 | TRBV7-3 | few | TGTGCCAGCAGCTGGGGACAGAACAATGAGCAGTTCTTC | CASSWGQNNEQFF
. | TRBJ2-7 | TRBV5-6 | many | TGTGCCAGCAGCTTTAGGACCGGCTCCTACGAGCAGTACTTC | CASSFRTGSYEQYF
. | TRBJ1-1 | TRBV30 | many | TGTGCCTGGAGTGTAGTAGGCACTGAAGCTTTCTTT | CAWSVVGTEAFF
. | TRBJ2-3 | TRBV20-1 | many | TGCAGTGCTAGAGATCTCCGGGGAACAGATACGCAGTATTTT | CSARDLRGTDTQYF
. | TRBJ2-2 | TRBV3-1 | many | TGTGCCAGCAGCCAAGAAGCCGGGGAGCTGTTTTTT | CASSQEAGELFF
. | TRBJ2-3 | TRBV4-3 | many | TGCGCCAGCAGCCAAGTTCTGCGGGCGAGGGCAGATACGCAGTATTTT | CASSQVLRARADTQYF
TRBD2 | TRBJ2-3 | TRBV29-1 | many | TGCAGCGTGAGGGCGGGGGGGACGATAGATACGCAGTATTTT | CSVRAGGTIDTQYF
TRBD1 | TRBJ1-4 | TRBV19 | many | TGTGCCAGTAGTATCGGGACAGGGCGCATTGCAACTAATGAAAAACTGTTTTTT | CASSIGTGRIATNEKLFF
TRBD2 | TRBJ2-3 | TRBV6-1 | many | TGTGCCACCGGGAGGTCGCGAATGGGAGATACGCAGTATTTT | CATGRSRMGDTQYF
. | TRBJ2-5 | TRBV6-2/TRBV6-3 | few | TGTGCCCGCAGTTACCGCAGAAGGGGAAGGGGTGAGACCCAGTACTTC | CARSYRRRGRGETQYF
TRBD2 | TRBJ2-3 | TRBV2 | . | TGTGCCAGCAGTGAAAGTCCGGGACTAGCTAGCACAGGTACGCAGTATTTT | CASSESPGLASTGTQYF
. | TRBJ2-7 | TRBV21-1 | many | TGTGCCAGCAGCCACCAAAGACTGAGGAGGGGCATCGACGAGCAGTACTTC | CASSHQRLRRGIDEQYF
. | TRBJ2-1 | TRBV12-5 | many | TGTGCTAGTGGTTTGGCCGGTGAGCAGTTCTTC | CASGLAGEQFF
. | TRBJ1-5 | TRBV5-6 | . | TGTGCCAGCAGCGAGGGCGGGGGCTGGCAGCCCCAGCATTTT | CASSEGGGWQPQHF
. | TRBJ2-7 | TRBV7-9 | . | TGTGCCGGCAGCTTAGAGGGACACTCCTACGAGCAGTACTTC | CAGSLEGHSYEQYF
TRBD1 | TRBJ1-1 | TRBV7-6 | many | TGTGCCAGCAGCTTGGGGACAGGGTCCACTGAAGCTTTCTTT | CASSLGTGSTEAFF
. | TRBJ2-5 | TRBV27 | many | TGTGCCAGCAGTTTATCAGCCGCACCGTCCCGCCAAGAGACCCAGTACTTC | CASSLSAAPSRQETQYF
TRBD1 | TRBJ2-7 | TRBV5-3 | once | TGTGCCAGCAGCTTTCACGGACAGGGAAGGTACGAGCAGTACTTC | CASSFHGQGRYEQYF
. | TRBJ2-1 | TRBV12-3/TRBV12-4 | many | TGTGCCAGTAGGGGGGCCGCTAATGAGCAGTTCTTC | CASRGAANEQFF
. | TRBJ2-2 | TRBV9 | many | TGTGCCAGCAGCGTAGAAGACGGCACGAACACCGGGGAGCTGTTTTTT | CASSVEDGTNTGELFF
. | TRBJ2-2 | TRBV7-9 | . | TGTGCCAGCAGCTTAACCCCCTCTCTCGGGGAGCTGTTTTTT | CASSLTPSLGELFF
TRBD1 | TRBJ2-7 | TRBV27 | many | TGTGCCAGCAGGTCCGGACAGGGGGCCTACGAGCAGTACTTC | CASRSGQGAYEQYF
. | TRBJ2-1 | TRBV24-1 | . | TGTGCCACCAGTGATTATTTAGGGGGCAATGAGCAGTTCTTC | CATSDYLGGNEQFF
TRBD1 | TRBJ2-7 | TRBV6-6 | many | TGTGCCAGCAGTTACCAGGGACAGTACTACGAGCAGTACTTC | CASSYQGQYYEQYF
TRBD2 | TRBJ2-6 | TRBV3-1 | few | TGTGCCAGCAGCCAAGAGAGGCTAGCGGGAGAGGGTGGGGCCAACGTCCTGACTTTC | CASSQERLAGEGGANVLTF
. | TRBJ2-3 | TRBV11-2 | . | TGTGCCAGCAGCACGGGACTCCCAGATACGCAGTATTTT | CASSTGLPDTQYF
TRBD1 | TRBJ2-5 | TRBV29-1 | few | TGCAGCGTTGAACCTACAGGGGCTCCAGAGACCCAGTACTTC | CSVEPTGAPETQYF
TRBD1 | TRBJ2-7 | TRBV7-9 | . | TGTGCCAGTACCGGGACAGGGAACTCCTACGAGCAGTACTTC | CASTGTGNSYEQYF
TRBD2 | TRBJ2-1 | TRBV19 | many | TGTGCCACCCGTTGGACTAGCGGGTCTTACAATGAGCAGTTCTTC | CATRWTSGSYNEQFF
. | TRBJ2-2 | TRBV20-1 | many | TGCAGTGCTAGAGATCCGCGGGCTCGCGGGGAGCTGTTTTTT | CSARDPRARGELFF
. | TRBJ1-3 | TRBV4-3 | many | TGCGCCAGCAGCCAAGGTCGGAGCCACTCTGGAAACACCATATATTTT | CASSQGRSHSGNTIYF
TRBD1 | TRBJ1-1 | TRBV14 | many | TGTGCCAGCAGCCTACAGGGGAGTTCTGAAGCTTTCTTT | CASSLQGSSEAFF
. | TRBJ1-3 | TRBV30 | few | TGTGCCTGGAGTGTGGTTGGCTACTACTCTGGAAGCACCATATATTTT | CAWSVVGYYSGSTIYF
TRBD1 | TRBJ2-3 | TRBV6-2/TRBV6-3 | . | TGTGCCAGCAGTTTGCGGGACAGGTTCATAGATACGCAGTATTTT | CASSLRDRFIDTQYF
. | TRBJ1-5 | TRBV7-9 | many | TGTGCCAGCAGCTTAGTCGGGGATCAGCCCCAGCATTTT | CASSLVGDQPQHF
TRBD2 | TRBJ2-4 | TRBV7-6 | many | TGTGCCAGCAGCTTCCCGGGACTAGCGGGAGGGCCGACCAAAAACATTCAGTACTTC | CASSFPGLAGGPTKNIQYF
. | TRBJ2-7 | TRBV11-2 | many | TGTGCCAGCAGCTTTTTTGATCCTCCCTACGAGCAGTACTTC | CASSFFDPPYEQYF
. | TRBJ2-7 | TRBV6-6 | many | TGTGCCAGCAGCCCCAGCGGGTCCGACTACGAGCAGTACTTC | CASSPSGSDYEQYF
TRBD1 | TRBJ2-1 | TRBV4-1 | many | TGCGCCAGCAGGCCAGGGACAGGGGGCGTCGATGAGCAGTTCTTC | CASRPGTGGVDEQFF